This T cell receptor beta chain came from a study of blood T cell repertoires in COVID-19. Repertoires were generated with immunoSEQ multiplex PCR, while TCRdb's copy carries only in-frame clones and drops some. The sample comprises 54,000 or so clones, 80% to 90% of which are singletons, and about 3.5% rests with the top ten. The CDR3 has 12 residues. Trimming left V 0 bases short and J 7 bases short, with 6 bases between. Looked up from germline, CDR1 is GTSNPN and CDR2 is SVGIG (reference sequence). The TCR sequence derives from a human donor in a cohort sampled during active COVID-19. The chain employs TRBV30 and TRBJ1-4; D not resolved. Material: peripheral blood. This CDR3 is CAWSVRGEKLFF. In DNA, the CDR3 is TGTGCCTGGAGTGTACGGGGTGAAAAACTGTTTTTT.